This T cell receptor (beta chain) derives from a study of T cell changes during pregnancy in multiple sclerosis. V gave up 5 bases and J gave up 5 bases, with 12 bases separating them. This CDR3 comprises 13 residues. Germline V gene lookup returns CDR1 SGHTA and CDR2 FQGNSA. This clone was counted many times. Measured with immunoSEQ multiplex PCR; TCRdb has only the in-frame clones, and not every one. The sample contains tens of thousands of clones, about 90% of which appear only once. V is TRBV7-2 and J is TRBJ1-2, with D perhaps matching TRBD1 (5 bases). Sequenced material: CD4+ T cells from peripheral blood mononuclear cells, taken in the first trimester of pregnancy. The receptor was derived from a female donor with multiple sclerosis, enrolled in a pregnancy study. The CDR3 sequence: CASSAQPGYGYTF. CDR3 nucleotide sequence: TGTGCCAGCAGCGCCCAGCCAGGGTATGGCTACACCTTC.